These 6 T cell receptor beta chains originate from one sample sequenced in a study of blood T cell repertoires in COVID-19. Here immunoSEQ multiplex PCR was the method, and the copy in TCRdb shows in-frame clones only, minus some. The sample records approximately 100,000 clones, 70% to 90% being singletons. Sequenced input: peripheral blood. The receptors shown here come from a human donor in a cohort sampled during active COVID-19.

This chain links TRBV28 with TRBJ1-1; weak D call: TRBD1 (6 bases). Germline V gene data show CDR1 as MDHEN and CDR2 as SYDVKM. The length of the CDR3 is 14 residues. Trimming shortened V by 6 bases and J by 1 base, and 12 bases separated the two germline ends. The CDR3, as DNA: TGTGCCAGCAGGGCACAGGGACAGAACACTGAAGCTTTCTTT. This sequence encodes CASRAQGQNTEAFF.

The rearrangement uses TRBV5-1 and TRBJ2-2; 7 bases fit TRBD1. The junction had 3 bases not matched to a gene; V was cut back by 4 bases and J by 0 bases. CDR1 is SGHRS, CDR2 YFSETQ, per germline. CDR3 size: 15 residues. This chain's CDR3 is CASSPTGTNTGELFF. The CDR3 region has the DNA TGCGCCAGCAGCCCGACAGGGACGAACACCGGGGAGCTGTTTTTT.

As DNA, the CDR3 is TGTGCCAGCAGCTCAAGGTCCATAGAGGGTGAAAAACTGTTTTTT. Its protein is CASSSRSIEGEKLFF. The chain carries TRBV9 and TRBJ1-4; D is uncertain. The CDR3 loop spans 15 amino acids. Trimming cost V 4 bases and J 7 bases, with 17 bases left between them. Germline loops: CDR1 SGDLS, CDR2 YYNGEE.

For the CDR3, the DNA is TGTGCCACCAGCAGAGATCGTCTCACCGGGACTGAAGCTTTCTTT. Encoded protein: CATSRDRLTGTEAFF. V is TRBV15 and J is TRBJ1-1; no clear D gene. The V end was cut by 0 bases, the J end by 5 bases, with 13 bases between. Germline-derived CDR1 and CDR2 are LNHNV and YYDKDF (reference sequence). The CDR3 loop spans 15 amino acids.

This clone was counted once. The chain joins TRBV5-4 to TRBJ2-7, with D hard to call. In germline, CDR1 is SGHNT, CDR2 YYREEE (reference sequence). This CDR3 contains 15 residues. V was cut by 0 bases and J by 1 base, with 11 bases left in between. CDR3 coding DNA: TGTGCCAGCAGCTTGGGATCCGACATATCCTACGAGCAGTACTTC. Amino acid sequence: CASSLGSDISYEQYF.

The J gene is TRBJ2-7, the V gene TRBV2, with D possibly TRBD1 on 7 matching bases. CDR1 is SNHLY and CDR2 is FYNNEI in the germline V gene. This CDR3 spans 13 amino acids. V lost 4 bases and J 4 bases, leaving 11 bases between the germline ends. The CDR3 DNA is TGTGCCAGCAGTGCCAGGGGGGTGTACGAGCAGTACTTC. Residues: CASSARGVYEQYF.